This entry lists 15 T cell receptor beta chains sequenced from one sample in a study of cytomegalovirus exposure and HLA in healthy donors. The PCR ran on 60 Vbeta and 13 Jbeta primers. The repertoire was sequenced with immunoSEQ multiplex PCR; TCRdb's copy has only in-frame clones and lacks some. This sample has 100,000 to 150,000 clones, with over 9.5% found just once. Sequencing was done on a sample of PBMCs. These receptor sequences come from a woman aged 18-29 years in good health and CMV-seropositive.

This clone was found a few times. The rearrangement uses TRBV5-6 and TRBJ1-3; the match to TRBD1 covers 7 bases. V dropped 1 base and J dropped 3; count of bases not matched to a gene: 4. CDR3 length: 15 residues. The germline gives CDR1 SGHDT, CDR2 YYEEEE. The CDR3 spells CASSLFGTVGNTIYF. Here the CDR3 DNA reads TGTGCCAGCAGCTTGTTCGGGACAGTTGGAAACACCATATATTTT.

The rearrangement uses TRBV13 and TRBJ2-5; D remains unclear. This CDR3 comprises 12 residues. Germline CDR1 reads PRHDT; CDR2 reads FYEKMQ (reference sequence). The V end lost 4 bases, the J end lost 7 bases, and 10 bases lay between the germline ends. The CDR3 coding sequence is TGTGCCAGCAGCTCCTCCCACGGGACCCAGTACTTC. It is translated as CASSSSHGTQYF.

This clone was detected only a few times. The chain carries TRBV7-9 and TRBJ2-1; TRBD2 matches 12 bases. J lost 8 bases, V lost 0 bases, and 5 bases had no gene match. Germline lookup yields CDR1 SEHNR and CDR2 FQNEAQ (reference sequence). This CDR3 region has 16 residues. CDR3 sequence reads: CASSLASLAGGYEQFF. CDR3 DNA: TGTGCCAGCAGCTTAGCCTCGCTAGCGGGAGGGTATGAGCAGTTCTTC. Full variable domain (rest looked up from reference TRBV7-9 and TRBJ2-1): DTGVSQNPRHKITKRGQNVTFRCDPISEHNRLYWYRQTLGQGPEFLTYFQNEAQLEKSRLLSDRFSAERPKGSFSTLEIQRTEQGDSAMYLCASSLASLAGGYEQFFGPGTRLTVL.

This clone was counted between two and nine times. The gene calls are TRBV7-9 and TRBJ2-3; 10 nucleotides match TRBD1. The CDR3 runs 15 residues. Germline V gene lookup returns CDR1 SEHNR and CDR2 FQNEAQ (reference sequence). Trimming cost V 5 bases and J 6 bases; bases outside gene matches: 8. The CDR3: CASSKTGGAGDTQYF. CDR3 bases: TGTGCCAGCAGCAAGACAGGGGGCGCTGGGGATACGCAGTATTTT.

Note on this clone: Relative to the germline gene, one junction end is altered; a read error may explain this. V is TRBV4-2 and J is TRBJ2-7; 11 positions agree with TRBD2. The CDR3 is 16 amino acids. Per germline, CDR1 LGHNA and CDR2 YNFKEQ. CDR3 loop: CASSRDLAGGAYEQSF. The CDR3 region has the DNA TGTGCCAGCAGCCGAGATCTAGCGGGAGGTGCCTACGAGCAGTCCTTC.

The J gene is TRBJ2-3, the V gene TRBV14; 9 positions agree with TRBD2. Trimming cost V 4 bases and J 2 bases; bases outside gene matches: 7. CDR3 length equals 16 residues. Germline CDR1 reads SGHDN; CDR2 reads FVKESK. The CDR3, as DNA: TGTGCCAGCAGCCCTAATCTAGCGGGATCCACAGATACGCAGTATTTT. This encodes CASSPNLAGSTDTQYF.

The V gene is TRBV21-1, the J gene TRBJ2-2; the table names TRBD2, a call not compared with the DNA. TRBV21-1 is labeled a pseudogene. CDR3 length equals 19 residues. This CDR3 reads CASSRRGEKRTANTGELFF. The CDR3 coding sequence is TGTGCCAGCAGCCGGAGGGGCGAGAAAAGAACCGCGAACACCGGGGAGCTGTTTTTT.

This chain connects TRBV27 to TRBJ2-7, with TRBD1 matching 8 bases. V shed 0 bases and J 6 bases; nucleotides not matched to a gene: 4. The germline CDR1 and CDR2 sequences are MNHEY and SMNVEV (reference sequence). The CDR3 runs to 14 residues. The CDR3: CASSLSTTGGEQYF. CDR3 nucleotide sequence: TGTGCCAGCAGTTTATCTACCACAGGGGGCGAGCAGTACTTC.

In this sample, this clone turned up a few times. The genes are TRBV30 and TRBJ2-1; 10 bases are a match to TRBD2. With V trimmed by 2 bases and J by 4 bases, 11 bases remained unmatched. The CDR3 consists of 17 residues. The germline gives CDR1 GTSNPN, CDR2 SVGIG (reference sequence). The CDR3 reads CAWSPSTGLADYNEQFF. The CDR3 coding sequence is TGTGCCTGGAGTCCCTCCACCGGACTAGCGGATTACAATGAGCAGTTCTTC.

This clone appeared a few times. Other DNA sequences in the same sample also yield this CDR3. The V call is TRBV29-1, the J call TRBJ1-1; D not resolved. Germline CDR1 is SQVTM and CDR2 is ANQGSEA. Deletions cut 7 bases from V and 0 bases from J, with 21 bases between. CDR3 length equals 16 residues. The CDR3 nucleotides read TGCAGCGCCGAAGGACTACCGAACCTAATGAACACTGAAGCTTTCTTT. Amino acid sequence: CSAEGLPNLMNTEAFF.

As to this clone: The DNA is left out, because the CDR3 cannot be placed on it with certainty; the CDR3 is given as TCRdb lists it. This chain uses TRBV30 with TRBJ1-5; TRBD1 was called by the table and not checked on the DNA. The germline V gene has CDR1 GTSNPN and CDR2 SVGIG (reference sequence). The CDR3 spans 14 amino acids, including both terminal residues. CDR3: CAWSRGGPILAQHF.

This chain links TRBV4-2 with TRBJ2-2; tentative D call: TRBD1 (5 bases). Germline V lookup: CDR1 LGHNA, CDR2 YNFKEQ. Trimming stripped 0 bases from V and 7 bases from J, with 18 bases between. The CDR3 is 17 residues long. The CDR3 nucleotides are TGTGCCAGCAGCCAAGACAGAATAGGGCAGGGCAACGGGGAGCTGTTTTTT. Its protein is CASSQDRIGQGNGELFF.

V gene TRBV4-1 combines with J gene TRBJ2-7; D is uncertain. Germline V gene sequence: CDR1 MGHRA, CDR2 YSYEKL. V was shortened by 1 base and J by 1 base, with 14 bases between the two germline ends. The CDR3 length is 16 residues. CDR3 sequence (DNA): TGCGCCAGCAGCCAAGCGCGCGGCAGTCTTTCCTACGAGCAGTACTTC. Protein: CASSQARGSLSYEQYF.

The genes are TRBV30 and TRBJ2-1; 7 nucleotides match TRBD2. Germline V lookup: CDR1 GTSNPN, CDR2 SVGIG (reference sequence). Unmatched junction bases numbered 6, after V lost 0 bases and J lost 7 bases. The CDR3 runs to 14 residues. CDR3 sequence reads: CAWSVKRDKNEQFF. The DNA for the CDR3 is TGTGCCTGGAGTGTTAAGCGGGATAAGAATGAGCAGTTCTTC.

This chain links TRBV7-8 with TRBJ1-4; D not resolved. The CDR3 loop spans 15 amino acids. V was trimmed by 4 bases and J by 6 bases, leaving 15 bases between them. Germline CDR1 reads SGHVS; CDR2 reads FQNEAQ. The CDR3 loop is CASSSRSEGYEKLFF. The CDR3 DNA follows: TGTGCCAGCAGCTCGAGATCCGAGGGATATGAAAAACTGTTTTTT.